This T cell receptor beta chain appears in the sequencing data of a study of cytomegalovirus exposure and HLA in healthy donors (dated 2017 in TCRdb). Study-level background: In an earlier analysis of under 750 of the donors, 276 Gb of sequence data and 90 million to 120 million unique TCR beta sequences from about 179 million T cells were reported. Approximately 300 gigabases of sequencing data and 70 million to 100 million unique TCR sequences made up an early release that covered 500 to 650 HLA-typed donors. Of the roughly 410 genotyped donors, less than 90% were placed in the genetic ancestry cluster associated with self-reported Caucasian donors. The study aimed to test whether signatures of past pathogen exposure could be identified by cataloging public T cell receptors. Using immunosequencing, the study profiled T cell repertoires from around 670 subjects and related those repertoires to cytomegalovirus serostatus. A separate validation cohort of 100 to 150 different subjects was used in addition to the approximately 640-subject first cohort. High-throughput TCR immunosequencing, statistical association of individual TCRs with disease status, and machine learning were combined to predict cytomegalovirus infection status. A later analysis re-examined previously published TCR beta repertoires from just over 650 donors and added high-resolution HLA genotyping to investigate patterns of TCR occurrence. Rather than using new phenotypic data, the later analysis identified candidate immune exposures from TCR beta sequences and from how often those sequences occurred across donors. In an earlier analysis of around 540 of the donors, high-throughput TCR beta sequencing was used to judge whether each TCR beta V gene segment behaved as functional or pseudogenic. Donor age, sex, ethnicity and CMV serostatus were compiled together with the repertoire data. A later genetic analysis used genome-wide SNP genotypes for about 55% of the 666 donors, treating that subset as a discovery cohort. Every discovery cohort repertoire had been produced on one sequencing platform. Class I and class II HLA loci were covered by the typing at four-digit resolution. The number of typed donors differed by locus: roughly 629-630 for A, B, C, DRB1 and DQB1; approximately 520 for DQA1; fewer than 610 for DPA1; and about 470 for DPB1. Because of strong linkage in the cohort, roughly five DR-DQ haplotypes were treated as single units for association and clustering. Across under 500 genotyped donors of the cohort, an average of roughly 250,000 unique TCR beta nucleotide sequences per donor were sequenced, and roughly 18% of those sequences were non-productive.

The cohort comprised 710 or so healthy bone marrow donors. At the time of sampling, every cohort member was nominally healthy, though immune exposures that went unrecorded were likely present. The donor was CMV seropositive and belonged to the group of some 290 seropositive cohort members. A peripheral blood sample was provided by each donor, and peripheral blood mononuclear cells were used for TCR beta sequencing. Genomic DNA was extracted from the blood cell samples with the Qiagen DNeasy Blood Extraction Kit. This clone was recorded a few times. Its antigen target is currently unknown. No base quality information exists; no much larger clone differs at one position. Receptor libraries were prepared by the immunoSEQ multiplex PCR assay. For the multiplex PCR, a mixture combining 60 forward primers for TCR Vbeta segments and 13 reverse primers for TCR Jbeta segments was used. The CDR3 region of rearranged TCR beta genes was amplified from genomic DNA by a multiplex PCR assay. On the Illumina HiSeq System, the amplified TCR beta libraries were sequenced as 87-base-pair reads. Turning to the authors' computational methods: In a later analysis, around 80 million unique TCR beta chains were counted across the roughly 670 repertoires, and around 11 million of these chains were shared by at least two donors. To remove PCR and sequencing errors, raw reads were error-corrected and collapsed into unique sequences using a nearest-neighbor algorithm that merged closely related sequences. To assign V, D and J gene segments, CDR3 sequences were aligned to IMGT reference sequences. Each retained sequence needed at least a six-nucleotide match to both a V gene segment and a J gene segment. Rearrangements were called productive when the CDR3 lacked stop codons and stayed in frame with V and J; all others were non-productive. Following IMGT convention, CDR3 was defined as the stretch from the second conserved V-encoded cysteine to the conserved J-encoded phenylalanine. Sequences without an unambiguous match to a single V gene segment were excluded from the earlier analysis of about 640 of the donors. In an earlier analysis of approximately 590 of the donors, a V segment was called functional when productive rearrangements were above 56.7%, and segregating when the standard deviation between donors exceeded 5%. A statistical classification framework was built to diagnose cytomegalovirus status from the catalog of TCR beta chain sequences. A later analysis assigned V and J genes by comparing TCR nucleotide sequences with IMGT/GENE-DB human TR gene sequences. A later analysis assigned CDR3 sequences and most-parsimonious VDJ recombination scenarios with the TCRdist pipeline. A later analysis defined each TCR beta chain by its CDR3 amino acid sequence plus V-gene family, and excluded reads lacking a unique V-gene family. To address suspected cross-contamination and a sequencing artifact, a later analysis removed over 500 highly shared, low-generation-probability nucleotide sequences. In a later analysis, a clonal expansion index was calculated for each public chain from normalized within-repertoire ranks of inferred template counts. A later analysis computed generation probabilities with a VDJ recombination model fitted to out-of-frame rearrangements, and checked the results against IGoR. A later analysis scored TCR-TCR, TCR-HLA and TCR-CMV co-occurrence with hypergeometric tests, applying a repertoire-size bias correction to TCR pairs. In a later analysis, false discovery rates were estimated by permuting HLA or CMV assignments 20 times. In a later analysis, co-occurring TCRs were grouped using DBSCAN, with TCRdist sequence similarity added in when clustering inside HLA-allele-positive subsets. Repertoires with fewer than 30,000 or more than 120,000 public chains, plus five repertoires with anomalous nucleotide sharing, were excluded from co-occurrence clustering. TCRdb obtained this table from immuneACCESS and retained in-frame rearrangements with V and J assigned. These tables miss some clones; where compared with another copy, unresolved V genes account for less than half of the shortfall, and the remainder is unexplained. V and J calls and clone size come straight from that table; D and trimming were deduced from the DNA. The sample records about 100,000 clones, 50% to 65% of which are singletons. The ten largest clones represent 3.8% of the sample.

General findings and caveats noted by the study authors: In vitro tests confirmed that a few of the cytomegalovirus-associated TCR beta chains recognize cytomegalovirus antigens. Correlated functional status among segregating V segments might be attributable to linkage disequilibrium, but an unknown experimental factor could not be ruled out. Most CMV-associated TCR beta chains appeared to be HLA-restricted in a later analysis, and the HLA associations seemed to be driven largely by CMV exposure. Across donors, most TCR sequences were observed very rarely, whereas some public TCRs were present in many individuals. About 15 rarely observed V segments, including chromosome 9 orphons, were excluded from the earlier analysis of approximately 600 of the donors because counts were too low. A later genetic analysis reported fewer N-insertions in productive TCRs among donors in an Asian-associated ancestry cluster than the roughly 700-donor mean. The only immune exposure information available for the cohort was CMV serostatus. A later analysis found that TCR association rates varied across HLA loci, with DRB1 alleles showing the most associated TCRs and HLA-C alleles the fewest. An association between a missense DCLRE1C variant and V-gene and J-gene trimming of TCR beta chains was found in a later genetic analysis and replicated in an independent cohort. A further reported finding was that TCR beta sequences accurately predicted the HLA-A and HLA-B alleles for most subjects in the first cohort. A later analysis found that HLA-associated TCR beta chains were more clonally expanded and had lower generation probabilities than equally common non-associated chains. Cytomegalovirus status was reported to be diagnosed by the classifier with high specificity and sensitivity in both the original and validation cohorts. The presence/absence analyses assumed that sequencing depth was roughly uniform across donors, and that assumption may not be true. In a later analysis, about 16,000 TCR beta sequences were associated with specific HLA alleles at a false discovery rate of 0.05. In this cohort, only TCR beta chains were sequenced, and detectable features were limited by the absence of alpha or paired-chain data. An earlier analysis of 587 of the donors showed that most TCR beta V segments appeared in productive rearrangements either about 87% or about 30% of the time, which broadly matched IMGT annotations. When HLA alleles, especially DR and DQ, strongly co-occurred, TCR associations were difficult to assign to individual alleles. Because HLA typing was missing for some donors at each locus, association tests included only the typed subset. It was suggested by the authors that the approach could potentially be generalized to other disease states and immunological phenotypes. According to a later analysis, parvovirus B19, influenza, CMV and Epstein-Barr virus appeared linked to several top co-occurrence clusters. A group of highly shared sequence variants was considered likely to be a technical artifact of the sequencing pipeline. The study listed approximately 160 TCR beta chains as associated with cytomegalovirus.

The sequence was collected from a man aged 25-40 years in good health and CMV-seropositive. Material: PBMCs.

The CDR3 loop reads CASTIGRGETQYF. The DNA reads TGCGCCAGCACCATAGGTAGGGGAGAGACCCAGTACTTC. The chain couples TRBV5-1 to TRBJ2-5; 5 matching bases give a weak D call of TRBD1. Taken from cysteine to phenylalanine, the CDR3 has 13 residues. CDR3 DNA is the only sequence kept; it has 39 bases, read in frame from the first base. Relative to germline, V is 6 bases shorter and J is 4 bases shorter, with 13 bases between their ends. Based on the germline V gene, the CDR1 and CDR2 sequences are SGHRS and YFSETQ. Beyond the CDR3, the reference TRBV5-1 and TRBJ2-5 genes provide the residues; the full variable domain reads: KAGVTQTPRYLIKTRGQQVTLSCSPISGHRSVSWYQQTPGQGLQFLFEYFSETQRNKGNFPGRFSGRQFSNSRSEMNVSTLELGDSALYLCASTIGRGETQYFGPGTRLLVL.